One sample yielded the 10 T cell receptor beta chains listed below, sequenced in a study of T-cell memory formation after mild COVID-19. TCRdb reanalysed the 5' RACE reads using MiXCR and keeps one entry per CDR3 protein. The repertoire holds a few hundred thousand distinct CDR3 sequences, with more than 20% as singletons. The sample consisted of PBMCs or a T cell subset sorted from them (not recorded which). The origin of the receptors is an adult woman who had mild COVID-19 (a few samples of this study predate the infection). Cell type and time point are not known.

The genes are TRBV25-1 and TRBJ2-7; no definite D call. CDR1 MGHDK and CDR2 SYGVNS come from the germline V gene. V lost 4 bases and J lost 0, with 13 bases in between. The CDR3 is 15 amino acids. CDR3 nucleotide sequence: TGTGCCAGCAGTGGGCGGCAAGGCAGCTCCTACGAGCAGTACTTC. This encodes CASSGRQGSSYEQYF.

The chain has TRBV24-1 and TRBJ2-1; D remains ambiguous. V lost 7 bases and J 1 base, leaving 19 bases between the germline ends. Germline assignment: CDR1 KGHDR and CDR2 SFDVKD. CDR3 length equals 17 residues. CDR3 loop: CATSRDVRANSYNEQFF. The CDR3 coding sequence is TGTGCCACCAGCAGAGACGTTCGGGCCAATTCCTACAATGAGCAGTTCTTC.

This clonotype was observed many times. The V call is TRBV19, the J call TRBJ1-1; D unresolved. V lost 5 bases and J lost 6, with 16 bases in between. Germline assignment: CDR1 LNHDA and CDR2 SQIVND (reference sequence). The length of the CDR3 is 14 residues. CDR3: CASSVASGVPEAFF. The CDR3 DNA sequence: TGTGCCAGTAGTGTGGCCTCGGGTGTTCCTGAAGCTTTCTTT.

The chain uses TRBV5-6 and TRBJ1-2; D is unclear. Trimming left V 4 bases short and J 4 bases short, with 11 bases between. Germline values: CDR1 SGHDT, CDR2 YYEEEE. This CDR3 has 13 residues. The CDR3 DNA is TGTGCCAGCAGCCCTTCTGGACTCTATGGCTACACCTTC. Translation gives CASSPSGLYGYTF.

This clonotype was seen only a few times. This rearrangement joins TRBV10-3 to TRBJ1-5; perhaps TRBD1 as D (5 bases). The V and J ends lost 7 bases and 6 bases respectively, with 16 bases between them. Germline V gene lookup returns CDR1 ENHRY and CDR2 SYGVKD. CDR3 length: 14 amino acids. CDR3 coding DNA: TGTGCCATCATGGAGCCAGGGATCGGTCAGCCCCAGCATTTT. It translates to CAIMEPGIGQPQHF.

This clonotype was found a few times. V and J are TRBV10-3 and TRBJ2-1, with 11 bases matching TRBD2. The CDR3 runs to 16 residues. CDR1 and CDR2 from the germline V gene are ENHRY and SYGVKD. Trimming took 2 bases from V and 3 from J; bases not matched to a gene: 3. As DNA, the CDR3 is TGTGCCATCAGTGAGCTGACTAGCGGGAACTACAATGAGCAGTTCTTC. It specifies CAISELTSGNYNEQFF.

V usage is TRBV5-1 and J usage is TRBJ2-3; 7 bases are shared with TRBD1. Per germline, CDR1 SGHRS and CDR2 YFSETQ. Germline trimming cut 1 base from V and 3 bases from J; bases unmatched to any gene: 17. The CDR3 length is 19 residues. Written as DNA, the CDR3 is TGCGCCAGCAGCTTGAAAACGATCTACAGGGGAGAGATGACAGATACGCAGTATTTT. Amino acid sequence: CASSLKTIYRGEMTDTQYF.

This clonotype was detected a few times. The chain combines TRBV12-3 or TRBV12-4 with TRBJ2-5, with 13 bases identical to TRBD2. V shed 4 bases and J 2 bases; nucleotides not matched to a gene: 1. The CDR3 loop spans 15 amino acids. The DNA for the CDR3 is TGTGCCAGCAGTTCGACTAGCGGGAGGCAAGAGACCCAGTACTTC. Protein sequence: CASSSTSGRQETQYF.

By share of the sample, this clonotype is medium-sized. The chain carries TRBV20-1 and TRBJ2-2, with D perhaps TRBD1 (5 bases). This CDR3 is built from 14 residues. Germline CDR1 is DFQATT and CDR2 is SNEGSKA (reference sequence). Trimming left V 5 bases short and J 7 bases short, with 17 bases between. In nucleotides, the CDR3 is TGCAGTGCTCCCATACCAGGGTTTCACGGGGAGCTGTTTTTT. It specifies CSAPIPGFHGELFF.

The chain joins TRBV7-8 to TRBJ1-5; D remains ambiguous. V was clipped by 4 bases and J by 0 bases, with 10 bases between them. Germline-derived CDR1 and CDR2 are SGHVS and FQNEAQ. There are 15 residues in the CDR3. The CDR3 sequence is CASSYSTSSNQPQHF. DNA for the CDR3: TGTGCCAGCAGCTACAGTACCTCTAGCAATCAGCCCCAGCATTTT.